One sample yielded the 26 T cell receptor beta chains listed below, sequenced in a study of vaccination effects on CD4 cells after COVID-19. The data were produced by immunoSEQ multiplex PCR, yet TCRdb's version contains in-frame clones alone and is incomplete. Of around 81,000 clones listed, roughly 73% are singletons. Using viral peptide pools, the ViraFEST assay grew out antigen-specific CD4+ T cells prior to sequencing. Subsequent to a culture period of under twelve days, CD4+ T cells were isolated. Of the BNT162b2 and mRNA-1273 vaccines, participants received two doses of one or the other. No antigen is known for these receptors. Sequencing used CD4+ T cells from PBMCs cultured with HCoV-OC43 spike peptides, obtained after COVID-19 vaccination. Subset in this sample: HCoV-OC43 spike overlapping peptide pool stimulation. These receptors came from a human donor who received a COVID-19 vaccine.

The V gene is TRBV6-6, the J gene TRBJ1-4; weak D call: TRBD1 (6 bases). The V gene's germline CDR1 is MNHNY and CDR2 SVGAGI (reference sequence). The CDR3 extends over 15 amino acids. Trimming left V 2 bases short and J 8 bases short, with 15 bases between. The CDR3 protein is CASSYTQQGTEKLFF. DNA of the CDR3: TGTGCCAGCAGTTACACCCAACAGGGAACCGAAAAACTGTTTTTT.

The CDR3 region is CASVGGGGADTQYF. The CDR3 nucleotides are TGTGCCAGCGTTGGGGGGGGCGGCGCAGATACGCAGTATTTT. The V call is TRBV2, the J call TRBJ2-3; tentative D call: TRBD2 (7 bases). CDR3 size: 14 residues. V was trimmed by 8 bases and J by 4 bases, leaving 16 bases between them. CDR1 is SNHLY, CDR2 FYNNEI, per germline.

The chain joins TRBV2 to TRBJ2-5, with D uncertain. The CDR3 covers 13 residues. Germline lookup yields CDR1 SNHLY and CDR2 FYNNEI. Trimming took 4 bases from V and 1 from J, leaving 7 bases between them. This CDR3 reads CASSGQFQETQYF. The DNA of the CDR3 is TGTGCCAGCAGTGGGCAGTTCCAAGAGACCCAGTACTTC.

This clone occurred a few times. This sequence joins TRBV5-6 and TRBJ2-1; the D gene is possibly TRBD1 (5 bases). This CDR3 is built from 16 residues. CDR1 is SGHDT and CDR2 is YYEEEE in the germline V gene. V lost 0 bases and J lost 4, with 14 bases in between. Here the CDR3 reads CASSLGVGVGYNEQFF. The CDR3 region has the DNA TGTGCCAGCAGCTTGGGGGTAGGGGTGGGGTACAATGAGCAGTTCTTC.

The chain uses TRBV24-1 and TRBJ2-5; the match to TRBD1 covers 7 bases. The junction had 7 bases not matched to a gene; V was cut back by 2 bases and J by 5 bases. From germline, CDR1 is KGHDR and CDR2 SFDVKD. This CDR3 comprises 15 residues. CDR3 nucleotides: TGTGCCACCAGTGATTCGACAGGGCCGGGGGAGACCCAGTACTTC. It codes for CATSDSTGPGETQYF.

The J gene is TRBJ2-3, the V gene TRBV7-2; D uncertain. The germline CDR1 and CDR2 sequences are SGHTA and FQGNSA. The CDR3 is 12 amino acids. The V end was cut by 5 bases, the J end by 4 bases, with 7 bases between. CDR3: CASSPESDTQYF. The DNA of the CDR3 is TGTGCCAGCAGCCCCGAATCAGATACGCAGTATTTT.

The chain couples TRBV5-6 to TRBJ1-4; D remains unclear. V gave up 1 base and J gave up 0 bases, with 10 bases separating them. Germline CDR1 reads SGHDT; CDR2 reads YYEEEE. This CDR3 is 16 amino acids long. CDR3 amino acids: CASSLFAITTNEKLFF. The CDR3 DNA is TGTGCCAGCAGCTTGTTTGCGATCACAACTAATGAAAAACTGTTTTTT.

J is TRBJ1-2 and V is TRBV3-1 (or the pseudogene TRBV3-2); no reliable D call. This CDR3 has 13 residues. CDR1 and CDR2 from the germline V gene are LGHDT and YNNKEL (reference sequence). V shed 0 bases and J shed 4 bases, with 6 bases lying between them. The CDR3 region is CASSQEGSYGYTF. CDR3 DNA sequence: TGTGCCAGCAGCCAAGAAGGCAGCTATGGCTACACCTTC.

The chain joins TRBV11-1 to TRBJ1-3; TRBD1 matches at 11 bases. This CDR3 contains 16 residues. Looked up from germline, CDR1 is SGHAT and CDR2 is FQDESV (reference sequence). J gave up 4 bases and V 5 bases, and 7 bases lay outside the gene matches. This CDR3 is CASSARDRGFGNTIYF. Here the CDR3 DNA reads TGTGCCAGCAGCGCCCGGGACAGGGGGTTCGGAAACACCATATATTTT.

In this sample, this clone turned up once. The chain recombines TRBV5-1 with TRBJ2-6, with D possibly TRBD1 on 6 matching bases. Germline V gene data show CDR1 as SGHRS and CDR2 as YFSETQ. The CDR3 contains 16 residues. Trimming removed 2 bases at V and 1 base at J, with 10 bases between. Here the CDR3 reads CASSLNRASGANVLTF. The CDR3 DNA is TGCGCCAGCAGCTTAAACAGGGCGTCTGGGGCCAACGTCCTGACTTTC. Looking up the rest from reference TRBV5-1 and TRBJ2-6 gives the full variable domain: KAGVTQTPRYLIKTRGQQVTLSCSPISGHRSVSWYQQTPGQGLQFLFEYFSETQRNKGNFPGRFSGRQFSNSRSEMNVSTLELGDSALYLCASSLNRASGANVLTFGAGSRLTVL.

This clone was counted only a few times. The V call is TRBV30, the J call TRBJ1-5; possibly TRBD1 for D (5 bases). From germline, CDR1 is GTSNPN and CDR2 SVGIG (reference sequence). The CDR3 sequence is 12 residues long. The V gene lost 3 bases and the J gene lost 4 bases, with 7 bases spanning the gap. The CDR3 DNA is TGTGCCTGGAGCGGGGGAAATCAGCCCCAGCATTTT. It translates to CAWSGGNQPQHF.

This sequence joins TRBV5-1 and TRBJ1-4; 7 bases agree with TRBD1. The trim removed 0 bases at V and 3 bases at J, leaving 5 bases unmatched. Germline CDR1 and CDR2: SGHRS and YFSETQ. This CDR3 has 16 amino acids. The CDR3: CASSLAPGTANEKLFF. The CDR3 region has the DNA TGCGCCAGCAGCTTGGCACCCGGGACAGCTAATGAAAAACTGTTTTTT.

The gene calls are TRBV2 and TRBJ1-2; D is uncertain. V shed 5 bases and J shed 2 bases, with 12 bases lying between them. The CDR3 totals 14 residues. Germline CDR1 and CDR2: SNHLY and FYNNEI. The CDR3 sequence: CASSTDTANYGYTF. CDR3 sequence (DNA): TGTGCCAGCAGTACCGATACAGCGAACTATGGCTACACCTTC.

The rearrangement links TRBV7-3 to TRBJ2-3; tentative D call: TRBD1 (5 bases). Germline V gene lookup returns CDR1 SGHTA and CDR2 FQGTGA. The CDR3 covers 15 residues. The germline V and J ends were trimmed by 5 bases and 6 bases, with 18 bases remaining between them. The CDR3 coding sequence is TGTGCCAGCAGCCGAGACGGCCAGGGTTGGGATACGCAGTATTTT. Encoded protein: CASSRDGQGWDTQYF. The variable domain in full, completed from reference TRBV7-3 and TRBJ2-3, reads GAGVSQTPSNKVTEKGKYVELRCDPISGHTALYWYRQSLGQGPEFLIYFQGTGAADDSGLPNDRFFAVRPEGSVSTLKIQRTERGDSAVYLCASSRDGQGWDTQYFGPGTRLTVL.

The chain carries TRBV3-1 (or the pseudogene TRBV3-2) and TRBJ1-1; no firm D call. This CDR3 has 13 residues. The V end lost 0 bases, the J end lost 0 bases, and 2 bases lay between the germline ends. Germline V gene sequence: CDR1 LGHDT, CDR2 YNNKEL (reference sequence). Written as DNA, the CDR3 is TGTGCCAGCAGCCAAGACCTGAACACTGAAGCTTTCTTT. Its protein product is CASSQDLNTEAFF.

The chain recombines TRBV18 with TRBJ2-3, with D maybe TRBD2 (7 bases). The germline V gene encodes CDR1 KGHSH and CDR2 LQKENI. This CDR3 has 16 amino acids. Trimming left V 3 bases short and J 2 bases short, with 15 bases between. The CDR3 loop is CASSPLAGANTDTQYF. In DNA form, the CDR3 reads TGTGCCAGCTCACCTCTGGCGGGGGCGAACACAGATACGCAGTATTTT.

This clone has just a few counts. The chain has TRBV7-8 and TRBJ1-1; unclear D gene. The CDR3 has 13 amino acids. The V gene lost 2 bases and the J gene lost 1 base, with 5 bases spanning the gap. The germline gives CDR1 SGHVS, CDR2 FQNEAQ. The CDR3 region is CASSLFPNTEAFF. Here the CDR3 DNA reads TGTGCCAGCAGCTTATTCCCGAACACTGAAGCTTTCTTT.

The sample holds a few counts of this clone. The chain is built from TRBV6-5 and TRBJ1-6, with D unclear. The germline gives CDR1 MNHEY, CDR2 SVGAGI. The CDR3 covers 14 residues. V lost 6 bases and J 10 bases, leaving 16 bases between the germline ends. The CDR3 DNA sequence: TGTGCCAGCAGCACCAGAGAGCTGGACTCACCCCTCCACTTT. The encoded protein is CASSTRELDSPLHF.

V and J are TRBV2 and TRBJ2-7, with TRBD1 identical over 8 bases. V lost 7 bases and J lost 0; bases outside the gene matches: 8. The CDR3 spans 15 residues. Germline V gene data show CDR1 as SNHLY and CDR2 as FYNNEI. In DNA, the CDR3 is TGTGCCAGCACATCCGGACAGGGAACCTCCTACGAGCAGTACGTC. Its translation is CASTSGQGTSYEQYV.

V and J are TRBV25-1 and TRBJ2-5; D possibly uses TRBD1 or TRBD2 (5 bases each). The CDR3 is made up of 13 amino acids. CDR1 is MGHDK and CDR2 is SYGVNS in the germline V gene. The V gene lost 4 bases and the J gene lost 7 bases, with 13 bases spanning the gap. DNA for the CDR3: TGTGCCAGCAGTGGTGGGATGAGGGGGACCCAGTACTTC. Encoded protein: CASSGGMRGTQYF.

V is TRBV24-1 and J is TRBJ2-2; D may match TRBD1 or TRBD2 (5 bases each). The V and J ends lost 3 bases and 1 base respectively, with 8 bases between them. Germline CDR1 and CDR2: KGHDR and SFDVKD. The CDR3 sequence is 15 residues long. The CDR3 DNA sequence: TGTGCCACCAGTGATCCTGGGGGGAACACCGGGGAGCTGTTTTTT. Translation gives CATSDPGGNTGELFF.

CDR3 amino acids: CASRKTGDTGNEKLFF. The CDR3 DNA reads as TGTGCCAGCCGAAAAACCGGGGACACGGGTAATGAAAAACTGTTTTTT. V usage is TRBV6-6 and J usage is TRBJ1-4; TRBD1 might be the D (6 bases). V was cut by 8 bases and J by 4 bases, with 20 bases left in between. Germline V CDR1 and CDR2: MNHNY, SVGAGI (reference sequence). The CDR3 has 16 residues.

J is TRBJ2-7 and V is TRBV2; D ambiguous. There are 13 residues in the CDR3. Trimming shortened V by 2 bases and J by 5 bases, and 10 bases separated the two germline ends. CDR1 is SNHLY, CDR2 FYNNEI, per germline. The CDR3 loop reads CASSESPTNEQYV. Written as DNA, the CDR3 is TGTGCCAGCAGTGAATCACCGACCAACGAGCAGTACGTC.

This chain links TRBV25-1 with TRBJ1-2, with D tentatively TRBD1 (6 bases). The CDR3 totals 16 residues. The germline gives CDR1 MGHDK, CDR2 SYGVNS. V lost 1 base and J 0 bases, leaving 12 bases between the germline ends. DNA for the CDR3: TGTGCCAGCAGTGAATTCTCCACAGGGACTAACTATGGCTACACCTTC. Residues: CASSEFSTGTNYGYTF.

The V gene is TRBV5-1, the J gene TRBJ1-5; 9 positions match TRBD1. Trimming took 4 bases from V and 3 from J; bases not matched to a gene: 5. The CDR3 sequence is 15 residues long. In germline, CDR1 is SGHRS, CDR2 YFSETQ. As DNA, the CDR3 is TGCGCCAGCAGCATTACAGGGGGCCTCAATCAGCCCCAGCATTTT. Its protein is CASSITGGLNQPQHF.

CDR3 sequence: CASRQGSSTNEKLFF. DNA for the CDR3: TGTGCCAGCAGACAGGGATCCAGCACTAATGAAAAACTGTTTTTT. This chain links TRBV28 with TRBJ1-4, with a possible D match to TRBD1 (6 bases). The CDR3 has 15 amino acids. Germline V gene lookup returns CDR1 MDHEN and CDR2 SYDVKM. Trimming took 6 bases from V and 2 from J, leaving 13 bases between them.